These T cell receptor beta chains were read from a single sample in a study of blood T cell repertoires in COVID-19. Produced via immunoSEQ multiplex PCR; TCRdb's table is partial and in-frame only. The sample lists around 310,000 clones; about 87% were seen once. Material for sequencing was PBMCs or T cells enriched from blood (not recorded which). The receptors derive from a man under 40 who had recovered from COVID-19. CDR3s include the opening cysteine and the closing phenylalanine or tryptophan. D genes are given only for firm matches. Only some rows state a clone size, as once, few, many or a class for expanded clones.

cdr3_aa,cdr3_nt,v_call,clone_size,j_call,d_call
CASSFVTAGFTEAFF,TGTGCCAGCAGCTTTGTAACAGCAGGGTTCACTGAAGCTTTCTTT,TRBV7-9,NA,TRBJ1-1,NA
CASSFFRGAYNEQFF,TGTGCCAGCAGTTTCTTCAGGGGGGCCTACAATGAGCAGTTCTTC,TRBV28,NA,TRBJ2-1,NA
CASSLAGQIDTQYF,TGCGCCAGCAGCTTGGCGGGACAGATAGATACGCAGTATTTT,TRBV5-1,NA,TRBJ2-3,TRBD1
CASSEVQETQYF,TGTGCCAGCAGCGAGGTACAAGAGACCCAGTACTTC,TRBV2,NA,TRBJ2-5,NA
CATGQGSTNEKLFF,TGTGCCACCGGACAGGGCTCAACTAATGAAAAACTGTTTTTT,TRBV2,NA,TRBJ1-4,TRBD1
CASSLVGGSNQPQHF,TGTGCCAGCAGTTTAGTAGGGGGTAGCAATCAGCCCCAGCATTTT,TRBV27,once,TRBJ1-5,NA
CASRGTDRGYEQYF,TGTGCCAGCAGGGGGACTGACAGGGGTTACGAGCAGTACTTC,TRBV28,NA,TRBJ2-7,TRBD1
CASSYRLRKRAYNSPLHF,TGTGCCAGCAGCTACCGCCTTCGGAAGAGGGCCTATAATTCACCCCTCCACTTT,TRBV5-6,NA,TRBJ1-6,NA
CASSPGQERNTEAFF,TGTGCCAGCAGCCCGGGACAGGAGAGGAACACTGAAGCTTTCTTT,TRBV5-4,NA,TRBJ1-1,TRBD1
CASSSLGGANTGELFF,TGTGCCAGCAGCTCCCTGGGAGGGGCGAACACCGGGGAGCTGTTTTTT,TRBV11-3,NA,TRBJ2-2,TRBD2
CASSVSGRDGNEQFF,TGTGCCAGCAGCGTATCCGGGCGGGATGGCAATGAGCAGTTCTTC,TRBV9,NA,TRBJ2-1,NA
CASSDPGSTNEKLFF,TGTGCCAGTAGCGATCCGGGGTCAACTAATGAAAAACTGTTTTTT,TRBV19,NA,TRBJ1-4,NA
CASSQELWTGSYNEQFF,TGTGCCAGCAGCCAAGAGTTGTGGACTGGCTCCTACAATGAGCAGTTCTTC,TRBV3-1/TRBV3-2,NA,TRBJ2-1,NA
CASSLYRETNEKLFF,TGTGCCAGCAGCTTGTACAGGGAAACTAATGAAAAACTGTTTTTT,TRBV5-8,NA,TRBJ1-4,NA
CASSRHRVDDEQYF,TGTGCCAGCAGCCGCCACAGGGTTGACGACGAGCAGTACTTC,TRBV3-1/TRBV3-2,NA,TRBJ2-7,NA
CSVERDRSAEAFF,TGCAGCGTTGAGAGGGACAGGTCGGCCGAAGCTTTCTTT,TRBV29-1,NA,TRBJ1-1,TRBD1
CASSVVAGVQTDTQYF,TGTGCCAGCAGCGTAGTAGCGGGGGTTCAGACAGATACGCAGTATTTT,TRBV9,NA,TRBJ2-3,TRBD2
CASSLLSLGEAGYEQYF,TGTGCCAGCAGTTTATTATCCCTCGGGGAAGCGGGATACGAGCAGTACTTC,TRBV28,once,TRBJ2-7,TRBD2
CASSQDLWTGDTEAFF,TGTGCCAGCAGCCAAGATCTGTGGACAGGGGACACTGAAGCTTTCTTT,TRBV3-1/TRBV3-2,NA,TRBJ1-1,TRBD1
CASSIARTGFYEQYF,TGTGCCAGTAGTATAGCCCGAACAGGGTTCTACGAGCAGTACTTC,TRBV19,NA,TRBJ2-7,NA
CASSLGRGSPLHF,TGCGCCAGCAGCTTGGGAAGGGGGTCACCCCTCCACTTT,TRBV5-1,NA,TRBJ1-6,NA
CASSPPREKTQYF,TGTGCCAGCAGCCCCCCCAGGGAAAAGACCCAGTACTTC,TRBV6-5,NA,TRBJ2-5,NA
CASSLALARNEQFF,TGTGCCAGCAGCTTAGCACTAGCCCGCAATGAGCAGTTCTTC,TRBV7-9,NA,TRBJ2-1,NA
CASSSTGTENTEAFF,TGTGCCAGCAGCTCCACCGGGACTGAGAACACTGAAGCTTTCTTT,TRBV7-3,NA,TRBJ1-1,NA
CASSKDSRLYNEQFF,TGTGCCAGCAGCAAGGACAGCCGCTTGTACAATGAGCAGTTCTTC,TRBV7-3,NA,TRBJ2-1,NA
CASSPGQADYGYTF,TGTGCCAGCAGTCCCGGACAGGCCGACTATGGCTACACCTTC,TRBV28,NA,TRBJ1-2,TRBD1
CASSYEGEETQYF,TGTGCCAGCAGTTACGAGGGGGAGGAGACCCAGTACTTC,TRBV12-3/TRBV12-4,NA,TRBJ2-5,NA
CASSPRDRRLEKLFF,TGTGCCAGCAGTCCCCGGGACAGGAGACTTGAAAAACTGTTTTTT,TRBV6-5,NA,TRBJ1-4,TRBD1
CALGGGEAFF,TGTGCCCTGGGGGGAGGGGAAGCTTTCTTT,TRBV30,NA,TRBJ1-1,NA
CASSPGGGNTEAFF,TGTGCCAGCAGTCCCGGGGGGGGGAACACTGAAGCTTTCTTT,TRBV28,NA,TRBJ1-1,NA
CASSSLADTEAFF,TGTGCCAGCAGCTCCCTAGCGGACACTGAAGCTTTCTTT,TRBV7-3,NA,TRBJ1-1,NA
CATSRVLGDPYEQYF,TGTGCCACCAGCAGAGTTCTAGGAGACCCCTACGAGCAGTACTTC,TRBV15,few,TRBJ2-7,NA
CASSDGQGARGYEQYF,TGTGCCAGCAGTGATGGACAGGGGGCGAGGGGTTACGAGCAGTACTTC,TRBV2,NA,TRBJ2-7,TRBD1